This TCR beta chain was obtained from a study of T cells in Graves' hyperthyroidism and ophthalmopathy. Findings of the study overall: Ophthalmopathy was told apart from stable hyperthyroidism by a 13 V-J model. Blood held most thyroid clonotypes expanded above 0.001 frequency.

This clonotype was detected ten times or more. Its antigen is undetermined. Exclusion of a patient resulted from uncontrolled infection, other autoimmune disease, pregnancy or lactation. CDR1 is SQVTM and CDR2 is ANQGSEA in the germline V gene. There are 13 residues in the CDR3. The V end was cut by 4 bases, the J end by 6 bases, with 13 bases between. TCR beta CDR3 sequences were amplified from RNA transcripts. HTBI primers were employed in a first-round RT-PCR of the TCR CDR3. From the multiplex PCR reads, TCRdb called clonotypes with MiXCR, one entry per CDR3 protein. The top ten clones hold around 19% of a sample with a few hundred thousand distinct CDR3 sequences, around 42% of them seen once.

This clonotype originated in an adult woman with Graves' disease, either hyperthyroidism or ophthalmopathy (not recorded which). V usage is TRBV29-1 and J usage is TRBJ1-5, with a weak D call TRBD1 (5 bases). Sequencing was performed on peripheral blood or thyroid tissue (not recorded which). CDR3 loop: CSVGAWGGQPQHF. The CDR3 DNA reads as TGCAGCGTTGGGGCCTGGGGGGGTCAGCCCCAGCATTTT.